This T cell receptor beta chain is drawn from a study of Tregs in tolerant kidney transplant recipients. Recipients received nonmyeloablative bone marrow transplants from related graft donors, with transient mixed chimerism. Generated by immunoSEQ multiplex PCR, the TCRdb table keeps only in-frame clones and is missing some. The sample contains 55,000 to 75,000 clones, around 87% of which appear only once. The TCR comes from a human patient who received a combined kidney and bone marrow transplant. Among the T cells, some may be from the graft donor. Here the sequenced sample was CD4+ T cells from blood (PBMCs), taken 6 months after the transplant.

The DNA for the CDR3 is TGTGCCAGCAGCTTAAATGAAGGACAGCACACCGGGGAGCTGTTTTTT. Its translation is CASSLNEGQHTGELFF. The chain is built from TRBV7-3 and TRBJ2-2, with D tentatively TRBD1 (6 bases). CDR1 and CDR2 (germline): SGHTA, FQGTGA. The CDR3 contains 16 residues. Trimming left V 1 base short and J 3 bases short, with 12 bases between.